A selection of T cell receptor beta chains follows, all from one sample in a study of control samples from healthy donors and cancer patients. Libraries were prepared by immunoSEQ multiplex PCR; TCRdb keeps only in-frame clonotypes and omits some of them. The data contain approximately 150,000 clones, 90% to 95% of them singletons. Input material: blood. The source of these receptors is a young woman in good health. Both conserved end residues are part of each CDR3.

j_call: TRBJ1-6; v_call: TRBV28; cdr3_aa: CASSLADSPLHF
j_call: TRBJ2-5; v_call: TRBV10-3; cdr3_aa: CAISEGDRVSETQYF
j_call: TRBJ1-2; v_call: TRBV28; cdr3_aa: CASSASRDTDNYGYTF
j_call: TRBJ2-1; v_call: TRBV6-6; cdr3_aa: CASRLEGRSFF
j_call: TRBJ1-4; v_call: TRBV4-1; cdr3_aa: CASSQERGGDEKLFF
j_call: TRBJ1-5; v_call: TRBV28; cdr3_aa: CASSLQGASQPQHF
j_call: TRBJ2-1; v_call: TRBV9; cdr3_aa: CASSADGTSGTYNEQFF
j_call: TRBJ1-2; v_call: TRBV4-3; cdr3_aa: CASSHTRRADGYTF
j_call: TRBJ1-5; v_call: TRBV6-1; cdr3_aa: CASSWAASQPQHF
j_call: TRBJ1-3; v_call: TRBV5-4; cdr3_aa: CATQGAKNSGNTIYF
j_call: TRBJ2-1; v_call: TRBV27; cdr3_aa: CASSPVGRRGDNEQFF
j_call: TRBJ2-7; v_call: TRBV13; cdr3_aa: CASSLGLARSYEQYF
j_call: TRBJ1-1; v_call: TRBV6-5; cdr3_aa: CASTPRPQNTEAFF
j_call: TRBJ2-7; v_call: TRBV19; cdr3_aa: CASSQGEYHEQYF
j_call: TRBJ1-2; v_call: TRBV6-5; cdr3_aa: CASSPGQVYGYTF
j_call: TRBJ1-5; v_call: TRBV10-3; cdr3_aa: CAISESSGTDSNQPQHF
j_call: TRBJ1-3; v_call: TRBV28; cdr3_aa: CASNQRNTIYF
j_call: TRBJ2-5; v_call: TRBV7-2; cdr3_aa: CASSFTAGRLETQYF
j_call: TRBJ1-2; v_call: TRBV4-3; cdr3_aa: CASSGRSYGYTF
j_call: TRBJ1-2; v_call: TRBV6-2/TRBV6-3; cdr3_aa: CASSDSYYGYTF
j_call: TRBJ1-1; v_call: TRBV30; cdr3_aa: CAWEGSDRGTEAFF
j_call: TRBJ2-1; v_call: TRBV19; cdr3_aa: CASSTPGRPRGEQFF
j_call: TRBJ1-5; v_call: TRBV27; cdr3_aa: CASSLQWDSNQPQHF
j_call: TRBJ2-2; v_call: TRBV6-5; cdr3_aa: CASVARGVTGELFF
j_call: TRBJ2-2; v_call: TRBV19; cdr3_aa: CASTSGSYTGELFF
j_call: TRBJ1-5; v_call: TRBV6-2/TRBV6-3; cdr3_aa: CASSYSRAMGNQPQHF
j_call: TRBJ1-1; v_call: TRBV4-1; cdr3_aa: CASSQGQGATEAFF
j_call: TRBJ2-1; v_call: TRBV28; cdr3_aa: CASSFLGPNEQFF
j_call: TRBJ1-4; v_call: TRBV2; cdr3_aa: CASSPGPRGSEKLFF
j_call: TRBJ1-5; v_call: TRBV5-6; cdr3_aa: CASSKDRGNQPQHF
j_call: TRBJ2-3; v_call: TRBV7-9; cdr3_aa: CASSPSSTDTQYF
j_call: TRBJ2-3; v_call: TRBV6-5; cdr3_aa: CASGTGLTDTQYF